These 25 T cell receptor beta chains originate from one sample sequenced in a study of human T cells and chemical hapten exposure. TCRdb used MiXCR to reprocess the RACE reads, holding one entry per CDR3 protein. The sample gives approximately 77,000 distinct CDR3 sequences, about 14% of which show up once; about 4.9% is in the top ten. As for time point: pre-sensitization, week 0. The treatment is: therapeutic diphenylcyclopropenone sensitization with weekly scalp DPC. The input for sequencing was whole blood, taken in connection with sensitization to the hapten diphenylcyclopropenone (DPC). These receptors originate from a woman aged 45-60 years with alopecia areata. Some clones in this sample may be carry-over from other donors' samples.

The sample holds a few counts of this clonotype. The DNA for the CDR3 is TGTGCCAGCAGTTTTAGGGCGGGATCCACAGATACGCAGTATTTT. Translation: CASSFRAGSTDTQYF. This chain links TRBV28 with TRBJ2-3; perhaps TRBD2 as D (6 bases). Germline V gene lookup returns CDR1 MDHEN and CDR2 SYDVKM. Trimming cost V 3 bases and J 2 bases, with 12 bases left between them. CDR3 length equals 15 residues.

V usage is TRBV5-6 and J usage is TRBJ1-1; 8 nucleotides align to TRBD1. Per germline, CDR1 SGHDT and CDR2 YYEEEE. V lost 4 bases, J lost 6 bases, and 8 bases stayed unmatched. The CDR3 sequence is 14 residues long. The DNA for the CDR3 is TGTGCCAGCAGCCTCAGGGGGCTCCTTGCTGAAGCTTTCTTT. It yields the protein CASSLRGLLAEAFF.

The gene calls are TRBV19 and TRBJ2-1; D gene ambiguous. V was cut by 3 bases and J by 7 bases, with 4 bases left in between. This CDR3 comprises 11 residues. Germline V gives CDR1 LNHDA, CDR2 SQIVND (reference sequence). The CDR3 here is CASSIRNEQFF. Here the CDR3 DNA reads TGTGCCAGTAGTATCCGGAATGAGCAGTTCTTC.

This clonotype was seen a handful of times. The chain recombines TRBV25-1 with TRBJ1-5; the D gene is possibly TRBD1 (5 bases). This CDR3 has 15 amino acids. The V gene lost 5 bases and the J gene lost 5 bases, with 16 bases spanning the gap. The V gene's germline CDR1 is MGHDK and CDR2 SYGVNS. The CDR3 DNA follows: TGTGCCAGCAGTATGACCCGGGACGGAGATCAGCCCCAGCATTTT. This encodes CASSMTRDGDQPQHF.

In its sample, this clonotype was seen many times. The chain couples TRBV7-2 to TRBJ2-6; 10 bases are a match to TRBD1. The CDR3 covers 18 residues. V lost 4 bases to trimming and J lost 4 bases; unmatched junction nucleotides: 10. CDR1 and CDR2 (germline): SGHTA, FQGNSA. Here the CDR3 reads CASSSPGQGSWGANVLTF. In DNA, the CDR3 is TGTGCCAGCAGCTCACCGGGACAGGGGAGTTGGGGGGCCAACGTCCTGACTTTC.

CDR3 loop: CASSWDSYEQYF. The CDR3 nucleotides are TGTGCCAGCAGCTGGGACTCCTACGAGCAGTACTTC. V usage is TRBV5-4 and J usage is TRBJ2-7; D gene unclear. The germline V gene encodes CDR1 SGHNT and CDR2 YYREEE (reference sequence). V was clipped by 3 bases and J by 0 bases, with 4 bases between them. CDR3 size: 12 residues.

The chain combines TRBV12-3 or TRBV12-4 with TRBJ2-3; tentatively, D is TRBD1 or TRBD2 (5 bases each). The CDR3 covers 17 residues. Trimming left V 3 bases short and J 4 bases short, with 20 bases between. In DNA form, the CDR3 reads TGTGCCAGCAGTTTGGGGACCCTTAGTGGATTTGCAGATACGCAGTATTTT. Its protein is CASSLGTLSGFADTQYF.

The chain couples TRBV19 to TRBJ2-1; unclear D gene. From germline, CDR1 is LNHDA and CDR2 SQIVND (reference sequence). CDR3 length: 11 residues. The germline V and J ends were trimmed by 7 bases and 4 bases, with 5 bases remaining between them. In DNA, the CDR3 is TGTGCCAGTACCTTTTACAATGAGCAGTTCTTC. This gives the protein CASTFYNEQFF.

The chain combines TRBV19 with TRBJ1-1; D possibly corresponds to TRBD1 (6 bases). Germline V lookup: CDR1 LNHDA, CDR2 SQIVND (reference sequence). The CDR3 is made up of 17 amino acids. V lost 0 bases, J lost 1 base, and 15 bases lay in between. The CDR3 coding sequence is TGTGCCAGTAGTATAGATCTGGGGGGGCGCAGGAACACTGAAGCTTTCTTT. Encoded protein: CASSIDLGGRRNTEAFF.

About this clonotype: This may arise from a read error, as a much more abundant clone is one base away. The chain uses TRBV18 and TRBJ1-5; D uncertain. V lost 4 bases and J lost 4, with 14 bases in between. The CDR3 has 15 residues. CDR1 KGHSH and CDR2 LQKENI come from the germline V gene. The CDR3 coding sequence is TGTGCCAGCTCACTCGTAGCCAGCCCAAATCAGCCCCAGCATTTT. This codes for CASSLVASPNQPQHF.

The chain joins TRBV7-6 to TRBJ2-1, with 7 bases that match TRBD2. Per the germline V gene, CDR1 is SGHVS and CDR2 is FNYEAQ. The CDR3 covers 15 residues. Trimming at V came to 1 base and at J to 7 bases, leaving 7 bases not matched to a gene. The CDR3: CASSLVELAWNEQFF. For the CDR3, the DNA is TGTGCCAGCAGCTTAGTGGAACTAGCGTGGAATGAGCAGTTCTTC.

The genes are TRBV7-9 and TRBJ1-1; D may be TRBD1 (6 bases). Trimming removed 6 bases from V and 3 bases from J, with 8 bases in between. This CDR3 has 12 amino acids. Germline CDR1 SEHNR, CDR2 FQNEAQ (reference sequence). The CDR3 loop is CASRTGYTEAFF. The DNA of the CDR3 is TGTGCCAGCAGGACAGGCTACACTGAAGCTTTCTTT.

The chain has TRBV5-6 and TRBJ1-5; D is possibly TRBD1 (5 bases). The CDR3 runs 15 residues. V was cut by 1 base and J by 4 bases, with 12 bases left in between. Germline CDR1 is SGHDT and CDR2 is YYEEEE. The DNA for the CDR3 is TGTGCCAGCAGCTTGAGGCAGGGACGGAATCAGCCCCAGCATTTT. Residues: CASSLRQGRNQPQHF.

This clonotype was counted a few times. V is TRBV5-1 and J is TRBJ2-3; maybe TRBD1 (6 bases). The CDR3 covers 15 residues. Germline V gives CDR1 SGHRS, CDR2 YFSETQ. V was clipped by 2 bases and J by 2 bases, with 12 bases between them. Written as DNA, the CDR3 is TGCGCCAGCAGCTTAAGACAGGATTCCACAGATACGCAGTATTTT. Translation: CASSLRQDSTDTQYF. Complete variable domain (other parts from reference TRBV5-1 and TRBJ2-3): KAGVTQTPRYLIKTRGQQVTLSCSPISGHRSVSWYQQTPGQGLQFLFEYFSETQRNKGNFPGRFSGRQFSNSRSEMNVSTLELGDSALYLCASSLRQDSTDTQYFGPGTRLTVL.

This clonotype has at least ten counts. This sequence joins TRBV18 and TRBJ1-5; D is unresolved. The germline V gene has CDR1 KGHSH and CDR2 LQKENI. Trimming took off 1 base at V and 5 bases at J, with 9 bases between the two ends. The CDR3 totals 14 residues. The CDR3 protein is CASSPQTGDQPQHF. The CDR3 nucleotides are TGTGCCAGCTCACCACAGACCGGAGATCAGCCCCAGCATTTT.

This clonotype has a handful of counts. DNA for the CDR3: TGCGCCAGCAGCTCGGGACTGGCGGGAGGACCAGGGCAGTTCTTC. The encoded protein is CASSSGLAGGPGQFF. The chain uses TRBV5-1 and TRBJ2-1; TRBD2 matches 8 bases. With V trimmed by 3 bases and J by 12 bases, 14 bases remained unmatched. This CDR3 region has 15 residues. CDR1 SGHRS and CDR2 YFSETQ come from the germline V gene.

CDR3 loop: CASSSGRNYGYTF. The CDR3 nucleotides read TGTGCCAGCAGCTCGGGCCGCAACTATGGCTACACCTTC. The rearrangement uses TRBV2 and TRBJ1-2; no definite D call. V was shortened by 6 bases and J by 2 bases, with 10 bases between the two germline ends. The CDR3 consists of 13 residues. Germline loops: CDR1 SNHLY, CDR2 FYNNEI.

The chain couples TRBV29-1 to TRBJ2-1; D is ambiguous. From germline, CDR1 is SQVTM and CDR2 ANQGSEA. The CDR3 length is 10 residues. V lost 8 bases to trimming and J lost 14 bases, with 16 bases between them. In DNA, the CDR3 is TGCAGCTACCAAGGTTTGTACAAGTTCTTC. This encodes CSYQGLYKFF.

This CDR3 reads CASSLEQGARLDEQYF. The CDR3 region has the DNA TGTGCCAGCAGCTTAGAACAGGGGGCGCGTTTAGACGAGCAGTACTTC. V and J are TRBV7-9 and TRBJ2-7, with TRBD1 identical over 9 bases. V gave up 1 base and J gave up 5 bases; unmatched junction bases: 9. The CDR3 spans 16 residues. Germline V gene lookup returns CDR1 SEHNR and CDR2 FQNEAQ (reference sequence).

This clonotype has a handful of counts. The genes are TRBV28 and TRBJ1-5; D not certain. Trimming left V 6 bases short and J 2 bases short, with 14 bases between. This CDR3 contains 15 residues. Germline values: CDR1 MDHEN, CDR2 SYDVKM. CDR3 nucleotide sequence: TGTGCCAGCAGGGGGTACATGTCTGGCAATCAGCCCCAGCATTTT. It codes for CASRGYMSGNQPQHF.

DNA of the CDR3: TGTGCCAGCAGTTCAAGTAATTTGAAGAACACTGAAGCTTTCTTT. Protein product: CASSSSNLKNTEAFF. The V call is TRBV6-6, the J call TRBJ1-1; no reliable D call. The CDR3 is 15 residues long. Germline CDR1 MNHNY, CDR2 SVGAGI (reference sequence). Trimming removed 4 bases from V and 1 base from J, with 13 bases in between.

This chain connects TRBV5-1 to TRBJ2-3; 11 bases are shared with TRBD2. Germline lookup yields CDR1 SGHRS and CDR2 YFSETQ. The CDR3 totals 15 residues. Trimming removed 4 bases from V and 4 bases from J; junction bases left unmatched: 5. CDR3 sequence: CASSPGLAAPDTQYF. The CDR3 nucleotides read TGCGCCAGCAGCCCGGGACTAGCGGCACCAGATACGCAGTATTTT.

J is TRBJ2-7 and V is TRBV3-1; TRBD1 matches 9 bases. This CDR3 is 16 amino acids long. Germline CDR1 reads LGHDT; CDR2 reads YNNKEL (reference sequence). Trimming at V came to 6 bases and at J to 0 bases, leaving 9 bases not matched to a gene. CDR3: CASSLKDRGSSYEQYF. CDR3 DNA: TGTGCCAGCAGTCTCAAGGACAGGGGAAGCTCCTACGAGCAGTACTTC.

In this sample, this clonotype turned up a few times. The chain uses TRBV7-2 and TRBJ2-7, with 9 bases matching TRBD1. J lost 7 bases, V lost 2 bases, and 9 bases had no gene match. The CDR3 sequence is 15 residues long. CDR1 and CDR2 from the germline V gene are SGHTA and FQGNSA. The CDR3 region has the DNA TGTGCCAGCAGCTTAATTGGACAGGGGTCTGGAGAGCAGTACTTC. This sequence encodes CASSLIGQGSGEQYF.

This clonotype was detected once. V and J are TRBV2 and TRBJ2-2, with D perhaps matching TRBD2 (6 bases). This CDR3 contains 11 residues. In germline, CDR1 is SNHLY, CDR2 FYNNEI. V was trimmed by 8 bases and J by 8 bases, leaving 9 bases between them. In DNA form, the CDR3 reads TGTGCCAGCCTGGCGGGGGGGGAGCTGTTTTTT. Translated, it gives CASLAGGELFF.